The 19 T cell receptor beta chains reported below all come from one sample, sequenced in a study of technical replicates of blood from a handful of donors. The repertoire was sequenced with immunoSEQ multiplex PCR; TCRdb's copy has only in-frame clones and lacks some. The sample holds around 79,000 clones; roughly 93% are singletons and the top ten take 0.39%. The sample consisted of T cells isolated from PBMCs. All receptors come from a human donor in good health.

The rearrangement joins TRBV19 to TRBJ1-1; D is possibly TRBD1 (5 bases). Deletions cut 9 bases from V and 4 bases from J, with 18 bases between. Per germline, CDR1 LNHDA and CDR2 SQIVND (reference sequence). CDR3 size: 14 residues. CDR3 in DNA: TGTGCCAGATACGGGACTCGGGCGGCCACTGAAGCTTTCTTT. It encodes CARYGTRAATEAFF.

This chain links TRBV13 with TRBJ1-1; TRBD1 might be the D (5 bases). CDR1 and CDR2 (germline): PRHDT, FYEKMQ (reference sequence). V was pared by 0 bases and J by 7 bases, with 12 bases between. The CDR3 extends over 14 amino acids. CDR3 DNA: TGTGCCAGCAGCTTAGGCCAGGGTGACTTTGAAGCTTTCTTT. This codes for CASSLGQGDFEAFF.

The chain links TRBV4-1 to TRBJ2-7, with D maybe TRBD1 (5 bases). CDR1 is MGHRA, CDR2 YSYEKL, per germline. Deletions cut 3 bases from V and 2 bases from J, with 14 bases between. The CDR3 totals 15 residues. The CDR3 DNA follows: TGCGCCAGCAGCCAGCTCAGGGAAGTTACCTACGAGCAGTACTTC. Translated: CASSQLREVTYEQYF.

V usage is TRBV29-1 and J usage is TRBJ1-1; TRBD1 matches 9 bases. The germline V gene encodes CDR1 SQVTM and CDR2 ANQGSEA. Losses at the gene ends were 7 bases for V and 3 bases for J; bases not matched to a gene: 12. The CDR3 is made up of 15 amino acids. CDR3 coding DNA: TGCAGCGCTCCCGGGACAGGGCTTTCGCACACTGAAGCTTTCTTT. Translated, it gives CSAPGTGLSHTEAFF. The whole variable domain, remainder taken from reference TRBV29-1 and TRBJ1-1, is SAVISQKPSRDICQRGTSLTIQCQVDSQVTMMFWYRQQPGQSLTLIATANQGSEATYESGFVIDKFPISRPNLTFSTLTVSNMSPEDSSIYLCSAPGTGLSHTEAFFGQGTRLTVV.

The chain links TRBV11-2 to TRBJ2-2; a possible D gene is TRBD1 (7 bases). The CDR3 sequence is 14 residues long. Trimming took 1 base from V and 7 from J, leaving 10 bases between them. The germline V gene has CDR1 SGHAT and CDR2 FQNNGV. CDR3 nucleotide sequence: TGTGCCAGCAGCTTAGTCAGGGGGGTCGGGGAGCTGTTTTTT. Translation: CASSLVRGVGELFF.

The J gene is TRBJ2-1, the V gene TRBV4-1, with 8 bases lining up with TRBD2. Germline V gene sequence: CDR1 MGHRA, CDR2 YSYEKL. The CDR3 has 15 residues. V lost 2 bases and J lost 0; bases outside the gene matches: 0. CDR3 loop: CASSQTSGSYNEQFF. The CDR3 DNA sequence: TGCGCCAGCAGCCAAACTAGCGGCTCCTACAATGAGCAGTTCTTC.

This chain connects TRBV4-1 to TRBJ1-5; the match to TRBD1 covers 9 bases. This CDR3 contains 16 residues. J gave up 7 bases and V 1 base, and 8 bases lay outside the gene matches. Germline CDR1 and CDR2: MGHRA and YSYEKL. CDR3 nucleotide sequence: TGCGCCAGCAGCCAAGGCTCGGGTGACAGGGGGCAGCCCCAGCATTTT. This codes for CASSQGSGDRGQPQHF.

The chain employs TRBV27 and TRBJ2-1; 8 bases agree with TRBD2. The V gene end was trimmed by 5 bases and the J gene end by 2 bases; junction bases not matched to a gene: 2. The CDR3 extends over 14 amino acids. Germline CDR1 and CDR2: MNHEY and SMNVEV (reference sequence). The CDR3 is CASSPGLAYNEQFF. In DNA form, the CDR3 reads TGTGCCAGCAGTCCGGGACTAGCCTACAATGAGCAGTTCTTC.

The rearrangement uses TRBV11-3 and TRBJ2-3; D is possibly TRBD1 (5 bases). The CDR3 length is 16 residues. The V end lost 3 bases, the J end lost 4 bases, and 17 bases lay between the germline ends. Germline assignment: CDR1 SGHNT and CDR2 YENEEA. The CDR3 DNA follows: TGTGCCAGCAGCTTGCGACAGTTGGGTGGAGCAGATACGCAGTATTTT. Translated: CASSLRQLGGADTQYF. The whole variable domain, remainder taken from reference TRBV11-3 and TRBJ2-3, is EAGVVQSPRYKIIEKKQPVAFWCNPISGHNTLYWYLQNLGQGPELLIRYENEEAVDDSQLPKDRFSAERLKGVDSTLKIQPAELGDSAVYLCASSLRQLGGADTQYFGPGTRLTVL.

This chain links TRBV6-5 with TRBJ1-2; tentative D call: TRBD1 (6 bases). CDR1 is MNHEY, CDR2 SVGAGI, per germline. V lost 7 bases and J lost 4, with 13 bases in between. The CDR3 is 13 amino acids. The CDR3 protein is CASTRGGLYGYTF. Here the CDR3 DNA reads TGTGCCAGCACCCGCGGGGGGCTCTATGGCTACACCTTC.

The genes are TRBV5-4 and TRBJ2-7, with 7 bases aligning to TRBD1. Germline CDR1 reads SGHNT; CDR2 reads YYREEE (reference sequence). The CDR3 covers 14 residues. After removal of 4 bases from V and 5 bases from J, the junction contained 9 bases not matched to a gene. CDR3 sequence: CASSQPMTGNEQYF. DNA of the CDR3: TGTGCCAGCAGCCAGCCTATGACAGGGAACGAGCAGTACTTC.

The gene calls are TRBV6-6 and TRBJ2-7; a weak D match, TRBD1 (6 bases). Looked up from germline, CDR1 is MNHNY and CDR2 is SVGAGI (reference sequence). The ends were cut back, 2 bases at V and 3 bases at J, with 8 bases in the middle. The CDR3 consists of 13 residues. The DNA for the CDR3 is TGTGCCAGCAGTTACAACAGGGACTACGAGCAGTACTTC. Its protein product is CASSYNRDYEQYF.

The V gene is TRBV29-1, the J gene TRBJ1-1; 7 nucleotides agree with TRBD1. This CDR3 is built from 15 residues. The V and J ends lost 4 bases and 5 bases, in that order; junction bases with no gene match: 13. Germline V CDR1 and CDR2: SQVTM, ANQGSEA. In nucleotides, the CDR3 is TGCAGCGTTGGAAGGGGGCGGTTGTTGAGAACTGAAGCTTTCTTT. Its translation: CSVGRGRLLRTEAFF.

The chain uses TRBV9 and TRBJ2-3; D is possibly TRBD2 (6 bases). V lost 0 bases and J lost 2, with 10 bases in between. CDR1 and CDR2 from the germline V gene are SGDLS and YYNGEE. The CDR3 runs to 15 residues. The CDR3 coding sequence is TGTGCCAGCAGCGTAGCGGGACTCTTCACAGATACGCAGTATTTT. Translated: CASSVAGLFTDTQYF.

This clone showed up just once. The V call is TRBV11-3, the J call TRBJ2-5, with 10 positions matching TRBD1. The length of the CDR3 is 18 residues. Germline CDR1 SGHNT, CDR2 YENEEA. Germline trimming cut 5 bases from V and 1 base from J; bases unmatched to any gene: 13. For the CDR3, the DNA is TGTGCCAGCAGCCAAGGCGACTTTGGACAGGGGGTCCAAGAGACCCAGTACTTC. This sequence encodes CASSQGDFGQGVQETQYF.

This clone was detected once. This chain links TRBV7-9 with TRBJ1-5; no clear D gene. This CDR3 is built from 12 residues. Germline V gives CDR1 SEHNR, CDR2 FQNEAQ (reference sequence). Trimming stripped 4 bases from V and 3 bases from J, with 4 bases between. This CDR3 reads CASSYHNQPQHF. CDR3 DNA: TGTGCCAGCAGCTATCACAATCAGCCCCAGCATTTT.

The rearrangement joins TRBV2 to TRBJ2-7, with TRBD1 matching over 10 bases. The CDR3 spans 15 residues. Germline CDR1 and CDR2: SNHLY and FYNNEI. The trim removed 7 bases at V and 7 bases at J, leaving 13 bases unmatched. CDR3 loop: CASILGGQGSKEQYF. In DNA form, the CDR3 reads TGTGCCAGCATCCTAGGGGGACAGGGGTCAAAAGAGCAGTACTTC.

The chain couples TRBV4-2 to TRBJ2-7, with TRBD1 matching over 8 bases. V was pared by 0 bases and J by 3 bases, with 4 bases of the junction left unmatched. This CDR3 is built from 15 residues. Germline CDR1 and CDR2: LGHNA and YNFKEQ. Written as DNA, the CDR3 is TGTGCCAGCAGCCAAGAATTCGGACAGGGCTACGAGCAGTACTTC. Its translation: CASSQEFGQGYEQYF.

This chain links TRBV29-1 with TRBJ1-4, with a weak D call TRBD1 (6 bases). V dropped 4 bases and J dropped 1 base, with 16 bases sitting between them. Germline V gene data show CDR1 as SQVTM and CDR2 as ANQGSEA. This CDR3 is built from 16 residues. CDR3 amino acids: CSVVQGRFETNEKLFF. The DNA for the CDR3 is TGCAGCGTTGTACAGGGCCGGTTTGAAACTAATGAAAAACTGTTTTTT.